This T cell receptor (beta chain) was recovered during a study of OX40 agonist ivuxolimab in advanced cancers. The protocol was immunoSEQ multiplex PCR, while the TCRdb copy is restricted to in-frame clones and leaves out a portion. The sample yields some 80,000 clones, around 87% seen once. This clonotype was obtained from an adult with an advanced solid tumor such as melanoma, head and neck, liver or kidney cancer. Sequencing was performed on CD4+ or CD8+ T cells sorted from blood, taken in a trial of the OX40 agonist ivuxolimab.

The CDR3 reads CAIGEGSPLHF. In DNA form, the CDR3 reads TGTGCCATCGGGGAAGGGTCACCCCTCCACTTT. The chain is built from TRBV10-3 and TRBJ1-6; D not certain. V lost 8 bases and J lost 10, with 9 bases in between. Looked up from germline, CDR1 is ENHRY and CDR2 is SYGVKD. This CDR3 region has 11 residues.